This TCR beta chain was sequenced in a study of T cell clonality in common variable immunodeficiency. Notes on the study in general: The cause of increased CVID clonality remains unclear without subpopulation sequencing. CVID subjects shared fewer TCRbeta clones than healthy controls did. TCRbeta clonality was increased in CVID versus healthy controls.

This clone was seen repeatedly, ten times or more. Its antigen is currently unknown. The junction differs from germline at one of its ends, possibly a read error. The missing CDR3 end, 3 residues past where the read stops, is filled in from the germline J gene. The CDR3 totals 15 residues. CDR1 and CDR2 (germline): LGHNA, YNFKEQ. TCRdb's table, derived via immunoSEQ multiplex PCR, lists solely in-frame clones and lacks some. The sample is made up of about 52,000 clones, none counted only once. The rearrangement joins TRBV4-2 to TRBJ2-7, with TRBD1 matching 7 bases. This sequence originates from a person between 18 and 69 years old in good health. Sequenced input: peripheral blood mononuclear cells. Incomplete CDR3 DNA: TGCGCCAGCAGCCAAGAAAGGGGGCCTTCCTACGAG. Its translation: CASSQERGPSYE. The entire CDR3 sequence reads CASSQERGPSYEQYF.